What follows are 10 T cell receptor beta chains derived from one specimen sequenced in a study of blood T cell repertoires in COVID-19. Some clones are missing from TCRdb's copy, which holds only in-frame ones; the method was immunoSEQ multiplex PCR. This sample has roughly 160,000 clones, with about 83% found just once. The specimen was peripheral blood. These receptor sequences come from a woman in her seventies who had recovered from COVID-19.

The V call is TRBV19, the J call TRBJ2-2; tentative D call: TRBD1 (5 bases). Trimming left V 3 bases short and J 5 bases short, with 13 bases between. The CDR3 is 15 residues long. The germline gives CDR1 LNHDA, CDR2 SQIVND (reference sequence). The CDR3 coding sequence is TGTGCCAGTAGTATTTCCAGGGTGGAGACCGGGGAGCTGTTTTTT. This codes for CASSISRVETGELFF.

V gene TRBV18 combines with J gene TRBJ2-1; 8 bases match TRBD1. V shed 4 bases and J 6 bases; nucleotides not matched to a gene: 5. The CDR3 is made up of 14 amino acids. CDR1 is KGHSH and CDR2 is LQKENI in the germline V gene. CDR3 bases: TGTGCCAGCTCACTCCGGACAGGGATCAATGAGCAGTTCTTC. Protein product: CASSLRTGINEQFF.

This sequence joins TRBV4-3 and TRBJ2-1; the D gene is possibly TRBD1 (6 bases). V dropped 0 bases and J dropped 11 bases, with 14 bases sitting between them. Looked up from germline, CDR1 is LGHNA and CDR2 is YSLEER. The CDR3 has 14 amino acids. The DNA of the CDR3 is TGCGCCAGCAGCCAAGACCTGGTGGGGGCGAAGCAGTTCTTC. The encoded protein is CASSQDLVGAKQFF.

Only a few counts were recorded for this clone. The chain is built from TRBV7-8 and TRBJ1-2; tentatively, D is TRBD1 (6 bases). This CDR3 comprises 14 residues. CDR1 is SGHVS, CDR2 FQNEAQ, per germline. V lost 0 bases and J lost 4, with 9 bases in between. CDR3 sequence (DNA): TGTGCCAGCAGCTTAGCGAGGACAGCCTATGGCTACACCTTC. It encodes CASSLARTAYGYTF. Using reference TRBV7-8 and TRBJ1-2 for the parts outside the CDR3, the full variable domain is GAGVSQSPRYKVAKRGQDVALRCDPISGHVSLFWYQQALGQGPEFLTYFQNEAQLDKSGLPSDRFFAERPEGSVSTLKIQRTQQEDSAVYLCASSLARTAYGYTFGSGTRLTVV.

This clone has a handful of counts. The V gene is TRBV29-1, the J gene TRBJ1-4; possible D gene TRBD1, 5 bases. Germline V gene data show CDR1 as SQVTM and CDR2 as ANQGSEA. The CDR3 covers 13 residues. The V end lost 4 bases, the J end lost 8 bases, and 14 bases lay between the germline ends. This chain's CDR3 is CSVGEGAGEKLFF. In DNA, the CDR3 is TGCAGCGTTGGAGAAGGGGCGGGGGAAAAACTGTTTTTT.

This chain joins TRBV10-3 and TRBJ2-1; 8 nucleotides align to TRBD1. CDR3 length equals 17 residues. The trim removed 6 bases at V and 0 bases at J, leaving 10 bases unmatched. Per the germline V gene, CDR1 is ENHRY and CDR2 is SYGVKD. The CDR3 DNA sequence: TGTGCCATCAGGGGAGAAACAGGGGGAAGCTCCTACAATGAGCAGTTCTTC. This translates into CAIRGETGGSSYNEQFF.

This chain uses TRBV30 with TRBJ1-3, with a tentative D call TRBD1 (5 bases). The CDR3 is 15 residues long. Trimming removed 3 bases from V and 4 bases from J, with 16 bases in between. Germline V CDR1 and CDR2: GTSNPN, SVGIG (reference sequence). CDR3 residues: CAWRPKGLVGNTIYF. The CDR3 DNA follows: TGTGCCTGGAGGCCTAAGGGGTTGGTGGGAAACACCATATATTTT.

The chain has TRBV19 and TRBJ1-2, with D possibly matching TRBD1 (6 bases). V was shortened by 7 bases and J by 4 bases, with 13 bases between the two germline ends. The CDR3 is 13 residues long. From germline, CDR1 is LNHDA and CDR2 SQIVND (reference sequence). The CDR3 loop reads CASKGDTLYGYTF. For the CDR3, the DNA is TGTGCCAGTAAGGGGGACACCCTCTATGGCTACACCTTC.

V gene TRBV11-2 combines with J gene TRBJ2-7; no definite D call. V lost 5 bases to trimming and J lost 5 bases, with 16 bases between them. CDR3 length equals 14 residues. Germline V gives CDR1 SGHAT, CDR2 FQNNGV. The CDR3 here is CASSPPGLGDEQYF. The CDR3 nucleotides read TGTGCCAGCAGCCCCCCCGGCCTTGGAGACGAGCAGTACTTC.

The gene calls are TRBV19 and TRBJ2-7; 15 nucleotides align to TRBD2. The germline gives CDR1 LNHDA, CDR2 SQIVND (reference sequence). V lost 8 bases, J lost 0 bases, and 11 bases stayed unmatched. CDR3 length equals 18 residues. The CDR3 spells CASRRTSGRASGSYEQYF. The CDR3 coding sequence is TGTGCCAGTCGTAGGACTAGCGGGAGGGCCTCCGGCTCCTACGAGCAGTACTTC.